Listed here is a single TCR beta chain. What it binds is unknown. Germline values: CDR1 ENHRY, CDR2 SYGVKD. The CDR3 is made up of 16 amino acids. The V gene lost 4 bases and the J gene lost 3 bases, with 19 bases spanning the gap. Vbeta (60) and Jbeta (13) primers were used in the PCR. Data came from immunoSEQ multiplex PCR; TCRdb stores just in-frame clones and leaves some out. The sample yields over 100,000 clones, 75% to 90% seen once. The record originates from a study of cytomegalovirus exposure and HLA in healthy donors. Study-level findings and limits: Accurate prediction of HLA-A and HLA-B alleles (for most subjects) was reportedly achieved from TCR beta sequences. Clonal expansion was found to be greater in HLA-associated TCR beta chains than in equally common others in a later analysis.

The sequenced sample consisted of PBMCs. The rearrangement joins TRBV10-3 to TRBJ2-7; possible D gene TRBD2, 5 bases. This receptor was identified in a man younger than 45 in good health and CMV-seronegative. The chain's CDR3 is CAISAGNSATGYEQYF. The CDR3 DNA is TGTGCCATCAGTGCGGGGAACTCAGCCACCGGCTACGAGCAGTACTTC.